The next 11 T cell receptor beta chains were all read from a single sample in a study of regulatory T cells in long-lasting Graves disease. CDR3 regions were amplified by Arm-PCR using iRepertoire HTBI primers to build TCR beta libraries. TCRdb fed the multiplex PCR reads into MiXCR, producing one record per CDR3 protein. The table has hundreds of thousands of distinct CDR3 sequences, about 14% seen once. Time point described: newly diagnosed GD, antithyroid drugs for less than 3 months. Following extraction of RNA from PBMCs, that RNA was used to make the TCR library. The sample in question was peripheral blood mononuclear cells (PBMCs), obtained at new diagnosis, from a patient treated with antithyroid drugs. The receptors originated from a female donor with Graves disease.

Notes on this clonotype: At one of its ends the junction is not consistent with the germline gene, which may arise from a read error. The chain uses TRBV5-1 and TRBJ2-7, with a tentative D call TRBD1 (5 bases). Germline CDR1 SGHRS, CDR2 YFSETQ. The CDR3 is 14 amino acids. The DNA for the CDR3 is TGCGCCAGCGGCTTCCCGGACACATCCTACGAGCAGTACTTC. Translation: CASGFPDTSYEQYF.

This clonotype was recorded a few times. A single base separates this from a much larger clone, so it may be a read error. V gene TRBV12-3 or TRBV12-4 combines with J gene TRBJ1-4; 10 bases fit TRBD1. The CDR3 extends over 14 amino acids. J was trimmed by 7 bases and V by 6 bases; bases with no gene match: 5. CDR3 coding DNA: TGTGCCAGCAGCGACAGGGGGCGTAGTGAAAAACTGTTTTTT. Translated, it gives CASSDRGRSEKLFF.

This clonotype was picked up many times. The chain employs TRBV14 and TRBJ2-6, with D uncertain. Between the trimmed V and J ends, which lost 6 bases and 0 bases, there was a span of 6 bases. Germline V gene data show CDR1 as SGHDN and CDR2 as FVKESK. The CDR3 is made up of 14 amino acids. The DNA of the CDR3 is TGTGCCAGCAGGGATAGCTCTGGGGCCAACGTCCTGACTTTC. Residues: CASRDSSGANVLTF.

The chain links TRBV7-2 to TRBJ2-2; D is unresolved. The CDR3 has 14 residues. CDR1 SGHTA and CDR2 FQGNSA come from the germline V gene. V lost 7 bases to trimming and J lost 0 bases, with 9 bases between them. In nucleotides, the CDR3 is TGTGCCAGCAACCAACAGCCGAACACCGGGGAGCTGTTTTTT. Protein product: CASNQQPNTGELFF.

This clonotype was seen ten or more times. This chain connects TRBV6-1 to TRBJ1-2, with a weak D call TRBD1 (6 bases). CDR3 length: 13 residues. Deletions cut 7 bases from V and 4 bases from J, with 13 bases between. The V gene's germline CDR1 is MNHNS and CDR2 SASEGT. The CDR3 protein is CASTLSGAYGYTF. In DNA, the CDR3 is TGTGCCAGCACTTTGTCGGGGGCCTATGGCTACACCTTC.

The table lists this clonotype with many counts. V is TRBV6-1 and J is TRBJ2-3; 8 bases agree with TRBD1. Looked up from germline, CDR1 is MNHNS and CDR2 is SASEGT. After removal of 6 bases from V and 4 bases from J, the junction contained 3 bases not matched to a gene. The CDR3 is 13 residues long. CDR3 in DNA: TGTGCCAGCAGAGTGACAGGGGCAGATACGCAGTATTTT. It yields the protein CASRVTGADTQYF.

The J gene is TRBJ2-7, the V gene TRBV29-1, with D perhaps matching TRBD1 (6 bases). This CDR3 comprises 13 residues. Trimming removed 5 bases at V and 5 bases at J, with 16 bases between. The germline V gene has CDR1 SQVTM and CDR2 ANQGSEA. CDR3 residues: CSVYREAGNEQYF. The DNA of the CDR3 is TGCAGCGTTTACAGGGAAGCAGGCAACGAGCAGTACTTC.

This clonotype was seen ten or more times. The chain recombines TRBV11-1 with TRBJ2-1, with D tentatively TRBD2 (5 bases). V lost 7 bases to trimming and J lost 6 bases, with 13 bases between them. The CDR3 loop spans 13 amino acids. Germline V gives CDR1 SGHAT, CDR2 FQDESV (reference sequence). CDR3 coding DNA: TGTGCCAGCACCTCTTCTCGGGGCAATGAGCAGTTCTTC. Its protein is CASTSSRGNEQFF.

This chain links TRBV28 with TRBJ2-1, with TRBD1 matching 9 bases. From germline, CDR1 is MDHEN and CDR2 SYDVKM. The V segment lost 3 bases and the J segment 8 bases; nucleotides outside the gene matches: 8. The CDR3 covers 15 residues. CDR3 DNA: TGTGCCAGCAGTTTCGGGGACAGGGATAACGATGAGCAGTTCTTC. Its translation is CASSFGDRDNDEQFF.

The rearrangement links TRBV3-1 to TRBJ2-2, with no clear D. Per the germline V gene, CDR1 is LGHDT and CDR2 is YNNKEL (reference sequence). This CDR3 is built from 12 residues. V lost 4 bases, J lost 7 bases, and 7 bases lay in between. The CDR3 is CASSPRIGELFF. CDR3 in DNA: TGTGCCAGCAGCCCTAGGATCGGGGAGCTGTTTTTT.

This clonotype was observed many times. This sequence joins TRBV5-1 and TRBJ1-6, with TRBD1 identical over 8 bases. The CDR3 covers 16 residues. V dropped 4 bases and J dropped 5; count of bases not matched to a gene: 8. The germline gives CDR1 SGHRS, CDR2 YFSETQ. CDR3 sequence: CASSLLETGDNSPLHF. CDR3 bases: TGCGCCAGCAGCCTCCTCGAGACAGGGGATAATTCACCCCTCCACTTT.